These T cell receptor beta chains were read from a single sample in a study of PD-L1 blockade in urothelial cancer. Measured with immunoSEQ multiplex PCR; TCRdb has only the in-frame clones, and not every one. Among some 63,000 clones listed, roughly 81% were seen once. Sequencing was performed on PBMCs, taken around atezolizumab (anti-PD-L1) treatment. These TCRs come from a man in his 70s with urothelial cancer. CDR3s include the opening cysteine and the closing phenylalanine or tryptophan. D genes are given only for firm matches. Expanded clones get a size class; other rows say once, few or many, or leave the size out.

abundance: -
v_gene: TRBV6-5
d_gene: TRBD1
j_gene: TRBJ2-7
CDR3nt: TGTGCCAGCAGTAACAGGGGTCCCTACGAGCAGTACTTC
CDR3aa: CASSNRGPYEQYF

abundance: -
v_gene: TRBV19
d_gene: -
j_gene: TRBJ2-1
CDR3nt: TGTGCCAGTAGTTCCCCCGACGCAGATAGATGGGCGTGGGATGAGCAGTTCTTC
CDR3aa: CASSSPDADRWAWDEQFF

abundance: -
v_gene: TRBV2
d_gene: -
j_gene: TRBJ2-2
CDR3nt: TGTGCCAGCAGACAGGGCGCGGGCACCGGGGAGCTGTTTTTT
CDR3aa: CASRQGAGTGELFF

abundance: -
v_gene: TRBV7-2
d_gene: TRBD1
j_gene: TRBJ1-2
CDR3nt: TGTGCCAGCAGCTCGGGACAGGGGGAGACTGGCTACACCTTC
CDR3aa: CASSSGQGETGYTF

abundance: -
v_gene: TRBV11-2
d_gene: -
j_gene: TRBJ2-5
CDR3nt: TGTGCCAGCAGCCCGAACCAAGCAGGGGTTGCGAAGACCCAGTACTTC
CDR3aa: CASSPNQAGVAKTQYF

abundance: -
v_gene: TRBV2
d_gene: TRBD1
j_gene: TRBJ1-5
CDR3nt: TGTGCCAGCAGGGGGGACAGGGTTGGCAATCAGCCCCAGCATTTT
CDR3aa: CASRGDRVGNQPQHF

abundance: -
v_gene: TRBV7-9
d_gene: TRBD1
j_gene: TRBJ2-1
CDR3nt: TGTGCCAGCAGCCAGGGACAGTCTGAGCAGTTCTTC
CDR3aa: CASSQGQSEQFF

abundance: few
v_gene: TRBV4-3
d_gene: -
j_gene: TRBJ1-5
CDR3nt: TGCGCCAGCAGCCAGGGCCGGGACAACAATCAGCCCCAGCATTTT
CDR3aa: CASSQGRDNNQPQHF

abundance: -
v_gene: TRBV5-6
d_gene: -
j_gene: TRBJ1-5
CDR3nt: TGTGCCAGCAGCTTGGGGGACAATTTGGGTGCAAATCAGCCCCAGCATTTT
CDR3aa: CASSLGDNLGANQPQHF

abundance: -
v_gene: TRBV2
d_gene: -
j_gene: TRBJ1-6
CDR3nt: TGTGCCACCAAACAGGGCTCTGGGGTAACCCTCCACTTT
CDR3aa: CATKQGSGVTLHF

abundance: few
v_gene: TRBV5-6
d_gene: -
j_gene: TRBJ1-5
CDR3nt: TGTGCCAGCAGCTTGTTTTCAGGGATGGGGTATAGCAATCAGCCCCAGCATTTT
CDR3aa: CASSLFSGMGYSNQPQHF

abundance: once
v_gene: TRBV7-3
d_gene: TRBD2
j_gene: TRBJ2-3
CDR3nt: TGTGCCAGCAGCTTGGGACTAGTAGATACGCAGTATTTT
CDR3aa: CASSLGLVDTQYF

abundance: -
v_gene: TRBV6-6
d_gene: TRBD1
j_gene: TRBJ2-2
CDR3nt: TGTGCCAGCAGTTACCCTCAGGGGGCGCCGGCCGGGGAGCTGTTTTTT
CDR3aa: CASSYPQGAPAGELFF

abundance: -
v_gene: TRBV6-1
d_gene: TRBD2
j_gene: TRBJ2-5
CDR3nt: TGTGCCAGCAGTGAATTGGCGGGGGGCCCCCAAGAGACCCAGTACTTC
CDR3aa: CASSELAGGPQETQYF